A single sample gave rise to the 32 T cell receptor beta chains below, sequenced in a study of cytomegalovirus exposure and HLA in healthy donors. The PCR made use of 60 Vbeta and 13 Jbeta primers. Clones were read by immunoSEQ multiplex PCR, and TCRdb kept only the in-frame ones, dropping some. In the table there are 150,000 to 200,000 clones, just under 85% of which are singletons. Sequenced input: PBMCs. These receptor sequences come from a girl aged 10 to 17 in good health and CMV-seropositive.

The V call is TRBV5-1, the J call TRBJ1-1, with a possible D match to TRBD1 (6 bases). The CDR3 totals 16 residues. Looked up from germline, CDR1 is SGHRS and CDR2 is YFSETQ. V gave up 0 bases and J gave up 3 bases, with 15 bases separating them. CDR3 loop: CASSLARGQGDTEAFF. The DNA for the CDR3 is TGCGCCAGCAGCTTGGCCAGGGGCCAGGGAGACACTGAAGCTTTCTTT.

The rearrangement links TRBV4-2 to TRBJ2-7; the D gene is possibly TRBD1 (6 bases). Germline values: CDR1 LGHNA, CDR2 YNFKEQ. The V end was cut by 2 bases, the J end by 1 base, with 18 bases between. This CDR3 has 17 residues. CDR3 in amino acids: CASSQIQTGQGSYEQYF. Here the CDR3 DNA reads TGTGCCAGCAGCCAAATTCAGACGGGACAAGGGTCCTACGAGCAGTACTTC.

The chain joins TRBV11-2 to TRBJ1-2, with TRBD1 identical over 8 bases. Germline V gene sequence: CDR1 SGHAT, CDR2 FQNNGV. The ends lost 5 bases at V and 5 bases at J; junction bases unmatched: 7. The CDR3 consists of 14 residues. CDR3 in amino acids: CASSPLRTGYGYTF. The CDR3 DNA reads as TGTGCCAGCAGCCCACTCAGGACAGGGTATGGCTACACCTTC.

V is TRBV15 and J is TRBJ1-1; TRBD1 matches at 9 bases. CDR1 and CDR2 (germline): LNHNV, YYDKDF (reference sequence). CDR3 length: 16 residues. V was clipped by 3 bases and J by 6 bases; unmatched bases: 11. CDR3 region: CATSRYTGTGNPEAFF. CDR3 nucleotide sequence: TGTGCCACCAGCAGGTATACCGGGACAGGGAATCCTGAAGCTTTCTTT.

J is TRBJ2-7 and V is TRBV2; 12 positions agree with TRBD2. With 6 bases clipped from V and 0 bases from J, the junction kept 6 bases outside the gene matches. The CDR3 consists of 16 residues. CDR1 is SNHLY and CDR2 is FYNNEI in the germline V gene. The CDR3 is CASSPGTSGPSYEQYF. In DNA form, the CDR3 reads TGTGCCAGCAGCCCCGGGACTAGCGGGCCCTCCTACGAGCAGTACTTC.

The chain recombines TRBV6-7 with TRBJ1-2; 7 bases map to TRBD1. TRBV6-7 carries the ORF label, with uncertain function. CDR3 length: 11 amino acids. J lost 5 bases, V lost 11 bases, and 5 bases had no gene match. CDR3 region: CAGDRVYGYTF. CDR3 bases: TGTGCCGGCGACAGGGTATATGGCTACACCTTC.

In nucleotides, the CDR3 is TGTGCCAGCAGCCAAGGGGGCCTTTACGAGCAGTACTTC. Protein product: CASSQGGLYEQYF. The chain joins TRBV4-2 to TRBJ2-7, with D maybe TRBD1 (5 bases). The V gene lost 1 base and the J gene lost 4 bases, with 8 bases spanning the gap. Germline V gene lookup returns CDR1 LGHNA and CDR2 YNFKEQ. The CDR3 spans 13 residues.

V gene TRBV10-1 combines with J gene TRBJ1-1; TRBD1 aligns across 8 bases. Germline CDR1 and CDR2: WNHNN and SYGVQD (reference sequence). There are 15 residues in the CDR3. Trimming removed 0 bases from V and 7 bases from J; junction bases left unmatched: 7. CDR3: CASSESGRGLNEAFF. The CDR3 region has the DNA TGCGCCAGCAGTGAGTCTGGCAGGGGGCTGAATGAAGCTTTCTTT.

This clone was seen a handful of times. The chain combines TRBV27 with TRBJ2-5; TRBD2 agrees at 9 bases. Germline CDR1 MNHEY, CDR2 SMNVEV (reference sequence). This CDR3 has 15 amino acids. J was trimmed by 1 base and V by 5 bases; bases with no gene match: 5. This CDR3 reads CASSTASGAQETQYF. CDR3 coding DNA: TGTGCCAGCAGTACCGCTAGCGGGGCCCAAGAGACCCAGTACTTC.

This clone occurred a few times. The V and J genes are TRBV27 and TRBJ1-2, with TRBD1 matching over 9 bases. CDR3 size: 17 residues. With 1 base clipped from V and 4 bases from J, the junction kept 10 bases outside the gene matches. The V gene's germline CDR1 is MNHEY and CDR2 SMNVEV (reference sequence). In DNA form, the CDR3 reads TGTGCCAGCAGTTTATGGTCCCCGACAGGGGGTAGCTATGGCTACACCTTC. This encodes CASSLWSPTGGSYGYTF.

The rearrangement links TRBV15 to TRBJ2-1, with D perhaps TRBD2 (6 bases). The CDR3 has 14 residues. The germline gives CDR1 LNHNV, CDR2 YYDKDF (reference sequence). The V gene lost 1 base and the J gene lost 2 bases, with 6 bases spanning the gap. This CDR3 reads CATSRGGAYNEQFF. CDR3 nucleotides: TGTGCCACCAGCAGAGGCGGGGCCTACAATGAGCAGTTCTTC.

The J gene is TRBJ1-2, the V gene TRBV29-1, with TRBD1 matching 7 bases. CDR1 and CDR2 from the germline V gene are SQVTM and ANQGSEA. The CDR3 spans 16 residues. Unmatched junction bases numbered 13, after V lost 2 bases and J lost 4 bases. CDR3 in DNA: TGCAGCGTTGAATCGGGACAGAATAGGGGTGGCTATGGCTACACCTTC. Its protein product is CSVESGQNRGGYGYTF.

This chain links TRBV5-1 with TRBJ2-7, with D possibly matching TRBD1 (5 bases). The germline V gene has CDR1 SGHRS and CDR2 YFSETQ. The germline V and J ends were trimmed by 4 bases and 2 bases, with 13 bases remaining between them. The CDR3 is made up of 14 amino acids. CDR3 nucleotide sequence: TGCGCCAGCAGCCCCAGGGAAGGGCCCTACGAGCAGTACTTC. Amino acid sequence: CASSPREGPYEQYF.

The chain combines TRBV6-6 with TRBJ2-6, with D possibly TRBD2 on 6 matching bases. Germline V gives CDR1 MNHNY, CDR2 SVGAGI (reference sequence). The CDR3 has 15 amino acids. V was shortened by 2 bases and J by 1 base, with 6 bases between the two germline ends. As DNA, the CDR3 is TGTGCCAGCAGTTACGCGGGGTCTGGGGCCAACGTCCTGACTTTC. This encodes CASSYAGSGANVLTF.

This rearrangement joins TRBV30 to TRBJ2-1; 12 bases fit TRBD2. V dropped 3 bases and J dropped 7; count of bases not matched to a gene: 7. This CDR3 has 15 amino acids. Per the germline V gene, CDR1 is GTSNPN and CDR2 is SVGIG (reference sequence). In DNA form, the CDR3 reads TGTGCCTGGAGGTTGACTAGCGGGGGATCGAATGAGCAGTTCTTC. Its protein is CAWRLTSGGSNEQFF.

This clone was recorded a few times. The chain combines TRBV30 with TRBJ1-1; possible D gene TRBD1, 5 bases. Trimming shortened V by 3 bases and J by 0 bases, and 14 bases separated the two germline ends. The CDR3 has 15 amino acids. Germline V CDR1 and CDR2: GTSNPN, SVGIG (reference sequence). CDR3 residues: CAWRVGTEMNTEAFF. CDR3 DNA sequence: TGTGCCTGGAGGGTTGGGACTGAAATGAACACTGAAGCTTTCTTT.

V is TRBV10-3 and J is TRBJ2-7, with unresolved D. Looked up from germline, CDR1 is ENHRY and CDR2 is SYGVKD. Trimming removed 4 bases from V and 3 bases from J, with 4 bases in between. The CDR3 loop spans 11 amino acids. The CDR3 is CAISGGYEQYF. For the CDR3, the DNA is TGTGCCATCAGTGGAGGCTACGAGCAGTACTTC.

This chain connects TRBV5-1 to TRBJ2-7; D may be TRBD1 (6 bases). CDR1 and CDR2 from the germline V gene are SGHRS and YFSETQ. The CDR3 consists of 14 residues. V lost 3 bases and J 3 bases, leaving 13 bases between the germline ends. DNA of the CDR3: TGCGCCAGCAGCTCTTTCGGACAGAACTACGAGCAGTACTTC. Its translation: CASSSFGQNYEQYF. The full variable domain, with the rest looked up from reference TRBV5-1 and TRBJ2-7, is KAGVTQTPRYLIKTRGQQVTLSCSPISGHRSVSWYQQTPGQGLQFLFEYFSETQRNKGNFPGRFSGRQFSNSRSEMNVSTLELGDSALYLCASSSFGQNYEQYFGPGTRLTVT.

V and J are TRBV7-6 and TRBJ1-4; 10 nucleotides align to TRBD1. The germline V gene encodes CDR1 SGHVS and CDR2 FNYEAQ. V lost 3 bases to trimming and J lost 8 bases; unmatched junction nucleotides: 6. CDR3 length equals 15 residues. The CDR3 DNA sequence: TGTGCCAGCAGCTTTTATGGACAGGGGGACGAAAAACTGTTTTTT. Residues: CASSFYGQGDEKLFF.

The V and J genes are TRBV19 and TRBJ1-2, with 9 positions matching TRBD1. The CDR3 length is 16 residues. Germline-derived CDR1 and CDR2 are LNHDA and SQIVND (reference sequence). V lost 7 bases and J lost 4; bases outside the gene matches: 13. CDR3 sequence: CASTTLTGGTSYGYTF. CDR3 in DNA: TGTGCCAGTACCACTTTAACAGGGGGCACAAGCTATGGCTACACCTTC.

V gene TRBV4-1 combines with J gene TRBJ1-1; D not resolved. CDR3 size: 18 residues. Trimming stripped 1 base from V and 3 bases from J, with 21 bases between. Germline V lookup: CDR1 MGHRA, CDR2 YSYEKL. The CDR3: CASSQAIPGGVLYTEAFF. CDR3 DNA sequence: TGCGCCAGCAGCCAAGCAATACCCGGCGGGGTTTTATACACTGAAGCTTTCTTT.

V usage is TRBV5-1 and J usage is TRBJ2-7, with 9 bases aligning to TRBD1. CDR1 is SGHRS, CDR2 YFSETQ, per germline. The V gene end was trimmed by 4 bases and the J gene end by 3 bases; junction bases not matched to a gene: 11. This CDR3 has 16 amino acids. CDR3 protein: CASSPIEDRGYYEQYF. The CDR3 DNA sequence: TGCGCCAGCAGCCCGATTGAGGACAGGGGTTACTACGAGCAGTACTTC.

This chain connects TRBV6-4 to TRBJ2-3; D might be TRBD2 (5 bases). This CDR3 has 15 amino acids. Between the trimmed V and J ends, which lost 5 bases and 2 bases, there was a span of 14 bases. Per the germline V gene, CDR1 is MRHNA and CDR2 is SNTAGT. The CDR3 here is CASSLDYSATDTQYF. The DNA of the CDR3 is TGTGCCAGCAGTCTCGACTATAGCGCCACAGATACGCAGTATTTT.

Of note for this clone: One end of the junction varies from germline; a read error may be responsible. V and J are TRBV7-7 and TRBJ2-3; TRBD2 matches 11 bases. The CDR3 contains 14 residues. Per the germline V gene, CDR1 is SSHAT and CDR2 is FNYEAQ (reference sequence). The CDR3 DNA sequence: TGTGCTAGCAGCCGTAGCGGGGGGGAGGATACGCAGTATTTT. Protein: CASSRSGGEDTQYF.

This sequence joins TRBV7-2 and TRBJ2-3, with 12 bases fitting TRBD1. The germline CDR1 and CDR2 sequences are SGHTA and FQGNSA. The CDR3 extends over 16 amino acids. J was trimmed by 5 bases and V by 5 bases; bases with no gene match: 8. DNA for the CDR3: TGTGCCAGCAGCCAGGGGGGGACAGGGGGCCTAGATACGCAGTATTTT. It codes for CASSQGGTGGLDTQYF.

The J gene is TRBJ1-1, the V gene TRBV27, with D perhaps TRBD1 (5 bases). Germline CDR1 MNHEY, CDR2 SMNVEV (reference sequence). This CDR3 comprises 14 residues. The V and J ends lost 8 bases and 1 base respectively, with 14 bases between them. The CDR3, as DNA: TGTGCCAGCGGGGCGGGACTCAGGAACACTGAAGCTTTCTTT. Amino acids: CASGAGLRNTEAFF.

The V call is TRBV6-6, the J call TRBJ1-5; 11 nucleotides line up with TRBD1. Germline assignment: CDR1 MNHNY and CDR2 SVGAGI (reference sequence). The trim removed 5 bases at V and 6 bases at J, leaving 6 bases unmatched. The CDR3 extends over 15 amino acids. This chain's CDR3 is CASSRDRGLGQPQHF. CDR3 DNA: TGTGCCAGCAGTCGGGACAGGGGGTTAGGTCAGCCCCAGCATTTT.

A note on this clone: A junction end diverges from the germline sequence, so it may reflect a read error. J is TRBJ2-7 and V is TRBV6-4, with 8 bases matching TRBD1. Germline values: CDR1 MRHNA, CDR2 SNTAGT. CDR3 size: 15 residues. The CDR3: CASSVEAGGSHEQYF. CDR3 nucleotide sequence: TGTGCCAGCAGTGTAGAGGCAGGGGGCTCCCACGAGCAGTACTTC.

V and J are TRBV7-9 and TRBJ2-1; 11 nucleotides agree with TRBD2. The CDR3 spans 19 residues. The V gene end was trimmed by 1 base and the J gene end by 7 bases; junction bases not matched to a gene: 15. Germline CDR1 is SEHNR and CDR2 is FQNEAQ (reference sequence). Here the CDR3 reads CASSLVARLAGNSLNEQFF. CDR3 nucleotides: TGTGCCAGCAGCTTAGTAGCAAGACTAGCGGGAAATAGCTTGAATGAGCAGTTCTTC.

This rearrangement joins TRBV5-1 to TRBJ1-1; D gene unclear. With 6 bases removed from V and 0 bases from J, the gap between germline ends came to 15 bases. Germline assignment: CDR1 SGHRS and CDR2 YFSETQ. The CDR3 extends over 15 amino acids. The CDR3 is CASNREGPMNTEAFF. The CDR3, as DNA: TGCGCCAGCAACCGTGAGGGCCCCATGAACACTGAAGCTTTCTTT.

The rearrangement uses TRBV28 and TRBJ2-7, with 8 nucleotides matching TRBD2. This CDR3 has 12 residues. Per germline, CDR1 MDHEN and CDR2 SYDVKM. CDR3 sequence: CASSLLGLDLEV. The DNA of the CDR3 is TGTGCCAGCAGTTTGCTGGGACTAGACCTTGAGGTC.

J is TRBJ1-2 and V is TRBV7-2, with 10 bases that match TRBD1. There are 15 residues in the CDR3. The J segment lost 3 bases and the V segment lost 4 bases, leaving 5 bases of the junction unmatched. Germline CDR1 is SGHTA and CDR2 is FQGNSA. CDR3 nucleotides: TGTGCCAGCAGCTCCCGGGACAGGGGAGACTATGGCTACACCTTC. It is translated as CASSSRDRGDYGYTF. Looking up the rest from reference TRBV7-2 and TRBJ1-2 gives the full variable domain: GAGVSQSPSNKVTEKGKDVELRCDPISGHTALYWYRQSLGQGLEFLIYFQGNSAPDKSGLPSDRFSAERTGGSVSTLTIQRTQQEDSAVYLCASSSRDRGDYGYTFGSGTRLTVV.